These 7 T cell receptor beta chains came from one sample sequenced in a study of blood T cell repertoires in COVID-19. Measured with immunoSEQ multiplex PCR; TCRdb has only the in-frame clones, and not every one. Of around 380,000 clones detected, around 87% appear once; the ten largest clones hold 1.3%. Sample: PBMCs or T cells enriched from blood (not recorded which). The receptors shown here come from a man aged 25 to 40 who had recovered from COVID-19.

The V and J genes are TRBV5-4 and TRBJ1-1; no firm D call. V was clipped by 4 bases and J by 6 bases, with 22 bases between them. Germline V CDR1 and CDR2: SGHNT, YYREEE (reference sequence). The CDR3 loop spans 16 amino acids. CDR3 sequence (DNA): TGTGCCAGCAGCGCCTTCGGTCAAGGCAGGAAAGCTGAAGCTTTCTTT. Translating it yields CASSAFGQGRKAEAFF.

The CDR3 region is CASSLWGQNTEAFF. The CDR3 DNA reads as TGTGCCAGCAGCCTTTGGGGACAGAACACTGAAGCTTTCTTT. This chain joins TRBV7-8 and TRBJ1-1, with a weak D call TRBD1 (6 bases). This CDR3 region has 14 residues. V lost 5 bases and J lost 1, with 11 bases in between. CDR1 SGHVS and CDR2 FQNEAQ come from the germline V gene.

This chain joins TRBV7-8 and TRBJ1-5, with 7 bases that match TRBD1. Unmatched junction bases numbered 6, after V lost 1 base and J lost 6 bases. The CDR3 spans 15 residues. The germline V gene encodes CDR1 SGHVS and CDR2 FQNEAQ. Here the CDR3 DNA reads TGTGCCAGCAGCTTAGAGAGGGGGCAAGGTCAGCCCCAGCATTTT. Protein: CASSLERGQGQPQHF.

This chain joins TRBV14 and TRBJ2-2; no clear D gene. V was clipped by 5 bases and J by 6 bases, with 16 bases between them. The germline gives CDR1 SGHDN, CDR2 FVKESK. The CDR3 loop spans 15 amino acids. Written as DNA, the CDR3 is TGTGCCAGCAGCATAGATCTCGTCGCCGCCGGGGAGCTGTTTTTT. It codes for CASSIDLVAAGELFF.

Here the CDR3 reads CASSQETTRQVISGYTF. CDR3 DNA sequence: TGTGCCAGCAGCCAAGAAACCACACGACAGGTGATTTCTGGCTACACCTTC. The rearrangement joins TRBV3-1 (or the pseudogene TRBV3-2) to TRBJ1-2; a possible D gene is TRBD1 (6 bases). The CDR3 runs to 17 residues. Germline assignment: CDR1 LGHDT and CDR2 YNNKEL (reference sequence). V dropped 0 bases and J dropped 7 bases, with 21 bases sitting between them.

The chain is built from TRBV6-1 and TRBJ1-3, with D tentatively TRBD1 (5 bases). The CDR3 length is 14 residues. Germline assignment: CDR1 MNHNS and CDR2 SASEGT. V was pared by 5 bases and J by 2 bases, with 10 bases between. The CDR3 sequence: CASSTDSTGNTIYF. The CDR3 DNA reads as TGTGCCAGCAGTACTGACAGTACTGGAAACACCATATATTTT.

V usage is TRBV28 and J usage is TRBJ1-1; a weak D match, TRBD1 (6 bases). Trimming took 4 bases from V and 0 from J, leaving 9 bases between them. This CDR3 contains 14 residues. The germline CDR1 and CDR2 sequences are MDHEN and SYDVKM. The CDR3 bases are TGTGCCAGCAGTTACCAGGGGATGAACACTGAAGCTTTCTTT. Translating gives CASSYQGMNTEAFF.